This TCR beta chain was retrieved from a study of blood T cell repertoires in COVID-19. Study summary: PBMCs, B-cell-depleted T cells, or T cells were the source of the cDNA or gDNA that made up the material.

With 2 bases clipped from V and 4 bases from J, the junction kept 2 bases outside the gene matches. The CDR3 runs 13 residues. Per germline, CDR1 SGHNT and CDR2 YYREEE (reference sequence). Generated by immunoSEQ multiplex PCR, the TCRdb table keeps only in-frame clones and is missing some. This table has about 200,000 clones, roughly 83% appearing once. Enrollment of patients from Seattle took place during active infection, with longitudinal follow-up. Sample: peripheral blood. The TCR was taken from a woman aged 40 to 50 with COVID-19, enrolled during active disease. The chain uses TRBV5-4 and TRBJ2-5, with TRBD1 matching 7 bases. The CDR3 here is CASSLQGTETQYF. In DNA, the CDR3 is TGTGCCAGCAGCTTACAGGGGACAGAGACCCAGTACTTC.